The 30 T cell receptor beta chains below come from one sample, sequenced in a study of T cell responses to AZD1222 COVID-19 vaccine listed by TCRdb under 2021. Interpreted using the paper, the time point label stands for: about 28 days (+/-7) after the second vaccine dose. The library was produced with the immunoSEQ multiplex PCR assay. TCRdb obtained this table from immuneACCESS and retained in-frame rearrangements with V and J assigned. These tables miss some clones; where compared with another copy, unresolved V genes account for less than half of the shortfall, and the remainder is unexplained. The sample table records approximately 82,000 clones; roughly 90% of these occur just once. Of the sample, 3.1% falls within the top ten clones. The sample was peripheral blood, taken 28 days after the second AZD1222 dose. These receptors came from an adult who received the AZD1222 COVID-19 vaccine.

V gene TRBV18 combines with J gene TRBJ2-5; D remains unclear. The V gene lost 2 bases and the J gene lost 1 base, with 8 bases spanning the gap. The CDR3 sequence is 14 residues long. CDR1 and CDR2 (germline): KGHSH, LQKENI. CDR3 DNA: TGTGCCAGCTCACCAAGGCAATCCCAAGAGACCCAGTACTTC. Its protein is CASSPRQSQETQYF.

This rearrangement joins TRBV7-2 to TRBJ2-7; D perhaps matches TRBD2 (6 bases). Trimming cost V 7 bases and J 1 base, with 14 bases left between them. The CDR3 covers 14 residues. Germline CDR1 reads SGHTA; CDR2 reads FQGNSA. In DNA form, the CDR3 reads TGTGCCAGCAATCGTGGACTACCTTCCTACGAGCAGTACTTC. It codes for CASNRGLPSYEQYF.

The V and J genes are TRBV9 and TRBJ1-3; a possible D gene is TRBD1 (6 bases). V was shortened by 0 bases and J by 0 bases, with 13 bases between the two germline ends. From germline, CDR1 is SGDLS and CDR2 YYNGEE. This CDR3 contains 17 residues. CDR3 DNA sequence: TGTGCCAGCAGCGTAGACGGCGGGACACTCTCTGGAAACACCATATATTTT. This sequence encodes CASSVDGGTLSGNTIYF.

The J gene is TRBJ1-2, the V gene TRBV29-1; D may be TRBD1 (5 bases). The CDR3 contains 15 residues. Germline loops: CDR1 SQVTM, CDR2 ANQGSEA. V was cut by 6 bases and J by 2 bases, with 19 bases left in between. CDR3 coding DNA: TGCAGCGTCGGAGGCGGGGGTATGGAGAACTATGGCTACACCTTC. Residues: CSVGGGGMENYGYTF.

This rearrangement joins TRBV29-1 to TRBJ1-1; D is unclear. The CDR3 runs 11 residues. Trimming took off 1 base at V and 7 bases at J, with 7 bases between the two ends. Per germline, CDR1 SQVTM and CDR2 ANQGSEA. The CDR3 loop is CSVEGTVEAFF. CDR3 nucleotide sequence: TGCAGCGTTGAAGGTACAGTTGAAGCTTTCTTT. Together with reference TRBV29-1 and TRBJ1-1, the CDR3 gives the full variable domain: SAVISQKPSRDICQRGTSLTIQCQVDSQVTMMFWYRQQPGQSLTLIATANQGSEATYESGFVIDKFPISRPNLTFSTLTVSNMSPEDSSIYLCSVEGTVEAFFGQGTRLTVV.

The chain has TRBV18 and TRBJ2-1, with D tentatively TRBD2 (7 bases). Trimming pared 3 bases from V and 10 bases from J, leaving 16 bases between. The CDR3 totals 14 residues. Germline assignment: CDR1 KGHSH and CDR2 LQKENI. The CDR3 DNA reads TGTGCCAGCTCACCTACCGTGGGGGGGGGCGAGCAGTTCTTC. Protein: CASSPTVGGGEQFF.

V and J are TRBV18 and TRBJ1-3; 7 bases are a match to TRBD1. Germline V CDR1 and CDR2: KGHSH, LQKENI. The length of the CDR3 is 16 residues. V lost 1 base, J lost 3 bases, and 6 bases stayed unmatched. Here the CDR3 DNA reads TGTGCCAGCTCACCACTCGAGGGGGCGTTTGGAAACACCATATATTTT. Amino acids: CASSPLEGAFGNTIYF.

CDR3 region: CASGRVEEEKLFF. CDR3 sequence (DNA): TGTGCCAGCGGCAGGGTTGAGGAGGAAAAACTGTTTTTT. This sequence joins TRBV9 and TRBJ1-4, with D tentatively TRBD1 (5 bases). This CDR3 spans 13 amino acids. Germline CDR1 reads SGDLS; CDR2 reads YYNGEE. V lost 7 bases and J lost 8, with 15 bases in between.

The gene calls are TRBV28 and TRBJ1-4, with 9 bases lining up with TRBD1. In germline, CDR1 is MDHEN, CDR2 SYDVKM. This CDR3 contains 14 residues. Germline trimming cut 2 bases from V and 7 bases from J; bases unmatched to any gene: 2. CDR3 nucleotide sequence: TGTGCCAGCAGTTTAAACAGGGGGCGTGAAAAACTGTTTTTT. Its protein is CASSLNRGREKLFF.

The chain employs TRBV18 and TRBJ1-2, with D uncertain. CDR1 is KGHSH and CDR2 is LQKENI in the germline V gene. The CDR3 runs to 14 residues. Trimming pared 4 bases from V and 7 bases from J, leaving 16 bases between. CDR3 residues: CASSREPLVGGYTF. CDR3 nucleotides: TGTGCCAGCTCACGGGAGCCCCTTGTGGGTGGCTACACCTTC.

The V call is TRBV28, the J call TRBJ1-5; D gene uncertain. Germline V gene sequence: CDR1 MDHEN, CDR2 SYDVKM. The ends were cut back, 11 bases at V and 10 bases at J, with 24 bases in the middle. This CDR3 spans 14 amino acids. CDR3 sequence reads: CAGSPRRLISPQHF. For the CDR3, the DNA is TGTGCCGGCTCCCCCCGACGCCTGATCAGCCCCCAGCATTTT.

This chain connects TRBV11-3 to TRBJ1-6; D is ambiguous. V lost 11 bases to trimming and J lost 5 bases, with 13 bases between them. CDR3 length: 13 residues. Per the germline V gene, CDR1 is SGHNT and CDR2 is YENEEA. CDR3 loop: CASRGSDNSPLHF. In DNA form, the CDR3 reads TGTGCCTCCCGGGGATCGGATAATTCACCCCTCCACTTT. Together with reference TRBV11-3 and TRBJ1-6, the CDR3 gives the full variable domain: EAGVVQSPRYKIIEKKQPVAFWCNPISGHNTLYWYLQNLGQGPELLIRYENEEAVDDSQLPKDRFSAERLKGVDSTLKIQPAELGDSAVYLCASRGSDNSPLHFGNGTRLTVT.

The chain recombines TRBV3-1 (or the pseudogene TRBV3-2) with TRBJ1-2; D is uncertain. V dropped 4 bases and J dropped 5 bases, with 11 bases sitting between them. The CDR3 runs to 13 residues. Germline V lookup: CDR1 LGHDT, CDR2 YNNKEL (reference sequence). The CDR3 coding sequence is TGTGCCAGCAGCCCTCCGACACTTTATGGCTACACCTTC. Translating it yields CASSPPTLYGYTF.

This clone has only one observation. This sequence joins TRBV7-9 and TRBJ2-2; no reliable D call. This CDR3 is built from 12 residues. Germline CDR1 and CDR2: SEHNR and FQNEAQ (reference sequence). V lost 4 bases, J lost 2 bases, and 2 bases lay in between. The DNA for the CDR3 is TGTGCCAGCAGCTACAACACCGGGGAGCTGTTTTTT. Translating it yields CASSYNTGELFF.

The rearrangement joins TRBV2 to TRBJ1-5; D not certain. Germline lookup yields CDR1 SNHLY and CDR2 FYNNEI. The ends were cut back, 7 bases at V and 2 bases at J, with 6 bases in the middle. The CDR3 contains 12 residues. CDR3 DNA sequence: TGTGCCAGCATGGACGGCAATCAGCCCCAGCATTTT. It is translated as CASMDGNQPQHF.

The chain employs TRBV19 and TRBJ1-5, with a possible D match to TRBD1 (5 bases). The germline V gene has CDR1 LNHDA and CDR2 SQIVND (reference sequence). The V gene lost 3 bases and the J gene lost 6 bases, with 15 bases spanning the gap. The CDR3 is made up of 15 amino acids. CDR3 bases: TGTGCCAGTAGTATTTTGGGGACCGGGAGTCAGCCCCAGCATTTT. It encodes CASSILGTGSQPQHF.

CDR3: CASSDSDSGGDWCYEQYF. CDR3 coding DNA: TGTGCCAGCAGTGACTCCGATAGCGGGGGGGACTGGTGCTACGAGCAGTACTTC. The V call is TRBV6-4, the J call TRBJ2-7; 11 bases agree with TRBD2. V lost 0 bases, J lost 3 bases, and 10 bases stayed unmatched. The germline V gene encodes CDR1 MRHNA and CDR2 SNTAGT. The CDR3 has 18 amino acids.

This chain connects TRBV28 to TRBJ1-5, with TRBD1 matching 11 bases. This CDR3 has 14 amino acids. Germline V gives CDR1 MDHEN, CDR2 SYDVKM. V trimming: 7 bases; J trimming: 7 bases; junction bases outside the gene matches: 6. The DNA of the CDR3 is TGTGCCAGCACGGGGACAGGGGGTAACCAGCCCCAGCATTTT. It specifies CASTGTGGNQPQHF.

This clone was seen once. The DNA for the CDR3 is TGTGCCAGCAGAAGGACAGGGAGCAACACCGGGGAGCTGTTTTTT. Protein sequence: CASRRTGSNTGELFF. The chain couples TRBV6-5 to TRBJ2-2, with 8 bases matching TRBD1. Losses at the gene ends were 6 bases for V and 2 bases for J; bases not matched to a gene: 5. Germline V gene lookup returns CDR1 MNHEY and CDR2 SVGAGI. The CDR3 consists of 15 residues.

This chain links TRBV11-3 with TRBJ1-1; no clear D gene. The CDR3 is 13 residues long. V was pared by 5 bases and J by 1 base, with 8 bases between. Looked up from germline, CDR1 is SGHNT and CDR2 is YENEEA. The CDR3: CASSAMPNTEAFF. The CDR3 nucleotides read TGTGCCAGCAGCGCAATGCCGAACACTGAAGCTTTCTTT.

This chain links TRBV19 with TRBJ1-6, with D possibly being TRBD1 (6 bases). Germline V gene sequence: CDR1 LNHDA, CDR2 SQIVND (reference sequence). The CDR3 is made up of 14 amino acids. V was trimmed by 6 bases and J by 8 bases, leaving 14 bases between them. The CDR3 DNA follows: TGTGCCAGTAGGGTGCCAGGGGATGATTCACCCCTCCACTTT. It specifies CASRVPGDDSPLHF.

The CDR3 DNA reads as TGTGCCTGGAGTTTGGGACAGGGACGGAACACCATATATTTT. This gives the protein CAWSLGQGRNTIYF. This rearrangement joins TRBV30 to TRBJ1-3, with 9 bases identical to TRBD1. This CDR3 comprises 14 residues. V was clipped by 2 bases and J by 7 bases; unmatched bases: 6. CDR1 and CDR2 (germline): GTSNPN, SVGIG (reference sequence).

The chain employs TRBV9 and TRBJ1-5; D remains unclear. CDR3 length: 13 amino acids. Germline V gene data show CDR1 as SGDLS and CDR2 as YYNGEE. Trimming pared 3 bases from V and 6 bases from J, leaving 10 bases between. CDR3 sequence (DNA): TGTGCCAGCAGCGCAGCCCATGGTCAGCCCCAGCATTTT. It specifies CASSAAHGQPQHF.

The chain carries TRBV12-5 and TRBJ2-5, with TRBD1 identical over 10 bases. V trimming: 0 bases; J trimming: 3 bases; junction bases outside the gene matches: 7. Germline V gene sequence: CDR1 LGHNT, CDR2 FRNRAP. This CDR3 is 17 amino acids long. The CDR3 here is CASGLVPRQGAKETQYF. The CDR3 nucleotides read TGTGCTAGTGGTTTGGTCCCCAGACAGGGGGCGAAAGAGACCCAGTACTTC.

The genes are TRBV7-3 and TRBJ2-3; no reliable D call. The V and J ends lost 1 base and 4 bases respectively, with 15 bases between them. The CDR3 runs to 16 residues. Looked up from germline, CDR1 is SGHTA and CDR2 is FQGTGA. Written as DNA, the CDR3 is TGTGCCAGCAGCTTAAGTCCCAAGCGCGGCTCAGATACGCAGTATTTT. Protein product: CASSLSPKRGSDTQYF.

V is TRBV4-3 and J is TRBJ2-3, with 9 nucleotides matching TRBD2. CDR3 length: 16 amino acids. V lost 3 bases, J lost 2 bases, and 6 bases stayed unmatched. Germline V CDR1 and CDR2: LGHNA, YSLEER. The CDR3 loop reads CASSQLAGALTDTQYF. CDR3 coding DNA: TGCGCCAGCAGCCAGTTAGCGGGGGCCCTCACAGATACGCAGTATTTT.

This chain joins TRBV15 and TRBJ2-3, with D possibly matching TRBD1 (6 bases). V lost 4 bases, J lost 2 bases, and 19 bases lay in between. Looked up from germline, CDR1 is LNHNV and CDR2 is YYDKDF (reference sequence). The CDR3 is 17 residues long. The CDR3 region has the DNA TGTGCCACCAGCATACGCTGGACAGCCGCGAACACAGATACGCAGTATTTT. It is translated as CATSIRWTAANTDTQYF.

The genes are TRBV11-2 and TRBJ1-3, with TRBD1 identical over 9 bases. Trimming removed 1 base from V and 2 bases from J; junction bases left unmatched: 6. Germline lookup yields CDR1 SGHAT and CDR2 FQNNGV. The CDR3 is 17 amino acids. DNA for the CDR3: TGTGCCAGCAGCTTAGGGGACAGGGTATGGGCTGGAAACACCATATATTTT. The encoded protein is CASSLGDRVWAGNTIYF.

The chain links TRBV7-3 to TRBJ1-6; 7 positions agree with TRBD1. This CDR3 has 15 amino acids. Germline lookup yields CDR1 SGHTA and CDR2 FQGTGA. V lost 5 bases, J lost 6 bases, and 7 bases stayed unmatched. CDR3 amino acids: CASSPTGARNSPLHF. CDR3 DNA sequence: TGTGCCAGCAGCCCCACAGGGGCTCGTAATTCACCCCTCCACTTT.

The chain combines TRBV5-1 with TRBJ2-2, with TRBD2 matching over 8 bases. This CDR3 region has 18 residues. CDR1 is SGHRS, CDR2 YFSETQ, per germline. V lost 4 bases, J lost 2 bases, and 13 bases stayed unmatched. The CDR3 nucleotides read TGCGCCAGCAGCGTTGGCATACTAGCGGCGCTCAACACCGGGGAGCTGTTTTTT. Amino acid sequence: CASSVGILAALNTGELFF.